Below are 30 T cell receptor beta chains sequenced from a single sample in a study of T-cell memory formation after mild COVID-19. TCRdb re-called the 5' RACE reads through MiXCR, storing one row per CDR3 protein. Among roughly 100,000 distinct CDR3 sequences listed, approximately 13% were seen once. Sequenced sample: PBMCs or a T cell subset sorted from them (not recorded which). The receptors stem from an adult woman who had mild COVID-19 (a few samples of this study predate the infection). Cell type and time point are not known.

The sample holds a few counts of this clonotype. The chain combines TRBV6-5 with TRBJ2-6; 8 positions agree with TRBD1. Per germline, CDR1 MNHEY and CDR2 SVGAGI. The CDR3 is made up of 18 amino acids. The V and J ends lost 2 bases and 0 bases, in that order; junction bases with no gene match: 6. The CDR3 reads CASSYRGQVFSGANVLTF. CDR3 in DNA: TGTGCCAGCAGTTACCGGGGACAGGTCTTCTCTGGGGCCAACGTCCTGACTTTC.

Only a few counts were recorded for this clonotype. The chain joins TRBV7-2 to TRBJ2-7; D is undetermined. V lost 1 base and J lost 2, with 6 bases in between. The V gene's germline CDR1 is SGHTA and CDR2 FQGNSA. The CDR3 consists of 13 residues. CDR3 nucleotides: TGTGCCAGCAGCTTAGGCAAGGCCTACGAGCAGTACTTC. Its protein product is CASSLGKAYEQYF.

This clonotype was picked up a small number of times. At one of its ends the junction is not consistent with the germline gene, which may arise from a read error. The gene calls are TRBV27 and TRBJ1-6; D uncertain. The CDR3 contains 16 residues. CDR1 MNHEY and CDR2 SMNVEV come from the germline V gene (reference sequence). CDR3 sequence (DNA): TGTGCCAGCGCTGGAGGAGTAGGGCTAATAAAGCCTCATTGGTCATTT. Its protein product is CASAGGVGLIKPHWSF.

The chain couples TRBV11-3 to TRBJ2-1, with no clear D. This CDR3 spans 13 amino acids. V lost 4 bases and J 4 bases, leaving 8 bases between the germline ends. Per germline, CDR1 SGHNT and CDR2 YENEEA. CDR3 nucleotides: TGTGCCAGCAGCTCGGACGAATACAATGAGCAGTTCTTC. Translation: CASSSDEYNEQFF.

The chain uses TRBV4-2 and TRBJ2-3; 8 bases line up with TRBD2. Germline assignment: CDR1 LGHNA and CDR2 YNFKEQ. The CDR3 is 17 residues long. V lost 4 bases and J lost 8; bases outside the gene matches: 17. CDR3 nucleotides: TGTGCCAGCAGCCCCCTTATCGGCGGGAGGTCCGGTGGTACGCAGTATTTT. This sequence encodes CASSPLIGGRSGGTQYF.

The table lists this clonotype with a few counts. The chain links TRBV27 to TRBJ1-6; TRBD1 is a possible D gene (6 bases). With 0 bases removed from V and 9 bases from J, the gap between germline ends came to 21 bases. Per germline, CDR1 MNHEY and CDR2 SMNVEV (reference sequence). CDR3 size: 18 residues. Here the CDR3 reads CASSLSLGTLAVSSPLHF. The DNA for the CDR3 is TGTGCCAGCAGTTTATCACTCGGGACACTCGCGGTCAGTTCACCCCTCCACTTT.

This clonotype has more than one count but fewer than ten. The chain links TRBV20-1 to TRBJ2-2, with 10 bases identical to TRBD2. V lost 3 bases to trimming and J lost 1 base; unmatched junction nucleotides: 5. The CDR3 has 16 amino acids. Per germline, CDR1 DFQATT and CDR2 SNEGSKA (reference sequence). In DNA, the CDR3 is TGCAGTGCTAGGCCTAGCGGGGGCATGAACACCGGGGAGCTGTTTTTT. Translation gives CSARPSGGMNTGELFF.

The chain is built from TRBV5-6 and TRBJ2-7; D is undetermined. Trimming left V 0 bases short and J 9 bases short, with 16 bases between. The CDR3 spans 14 residues. In germline, CDR1 is SGHDT, CDR2 YYEEEE. The CDR3 DNA is TGTGCCAGCAGCTTGGGTATCTCTGGTCTCGGGCAGTACTTC. Translating it yields CASSLGISGLGQYF.

This CDR3 is CASSPDTTARYGYTF. In DNA, the CDR3 is TGTGCCAGCAGCCCAGACACGACGGCCAGATATGGCTACACCTTC. The chain joins TRBV7-8 to TRBJ1-2; D not resolved. The CDR3 runs 15 residues. V was clipped by 5 bases and J by 5 bases, with 18 bases between them. From germline, CDR1 is SGHVS and CDR2 FQNEAQ.

This clonotype has a handful of counts. The CDR3 region has the DNA TGCAGCGTTGCATCTGGTTTGGATACGCAGTATTTT. Protein product: CSVASGLDTQYF. The chain combines TRBV29-1 with TRBJ2-3; D is unresolved. Trimming left V 4 bases short and J 6 bases short, with 11 bases between. The germline gives CDR1 SQVTM, CDR2 ANQGSEA. The CDR3 is 12 amino acids.

In this sample, this clonotype turned up a few times. The J gene is TRBJ1-1, the V gene TRBV29-1, with a tentative D call TRBD1 (6 bases). Germline V gene lookup returns CDR1 SQVTM and CDR2 ANQGSEA. The CDR3 contains 12 residues. V was clipped by 6 bases and J by 4 bases, with 12 bases between them. As DNA, the CDR3 is TGCAGCGTAAGGGTCAGGGGCACTGAAGCTTTCTTT. Amino acids: CSVRVRGTEAFF.

This clonotype appeared a few times. The J gene is TRBJ2-7, the V gene TRBV20-1, with D tentatively TRBD2 (5 bases). Germline CDR1 reads DFQATT; CDR2 reads SNEGSKA (reference sequence). Trimming removed 2 bases from V and 0 bases from J, with 11 bases in between. The CDR3 has 14 residues. CDR3 coding DNA: TGCAGTGCTAGAATGACTATCAACTCCTACGAGCAGTACTTC. This translates into CSARMTINSYEQYF.

The chain employs TRBV14 and TRBJ1-5; D unclear. V lost 1 base to trimming and J lost 5 bases, with 3 bases between them. The CDR3 is 12 residues long. In germline, CDR1 is SGHDN, CDR2 FVKESK. CDR3 residues: CASSQGHQPQHF. The DNA of the CDR3 is TGTGCCAGCAGCCAAGGCCATCAGCCCCAGCATTTT.

This clonotype was picked up a small number of times. V and J are TRBV12-3 or TRBV12-4 and TRBJ2-7; 7 nucleotides match TRBD1. The ends lost 6 bases at V and 7 bases at J; junction bases unmatched: 9. This CDR3 region has 13 residues. The CDR3 region has the DNA TGTGCCAGCAGGATGACAGGGCTTACGGAGCAGTACTTC. Encoded protein: CASRMTGLTEQYF.

V usage is TRBV3-1 and J usage is TRBJ1-2; 8 nucleotides align to TRBD1. Germline V gene data show CDR1 as LGHDT and CDR2 as YNNKEL (reference sequence). Trimming at V came to 3 bases and at J to 4 bases, leaving 10 bases not matched to a gene. The CDR3 is 16 residues long. CDR3 loop: CASSHEVHRGTYGYTF. CDR3 DNA: TGTGCCAGCAGCCATGAGGTACACAGGGGGACCTATGGCTACACCTTC.

This clonotype was recorded at least ten times. V usage is TRBV20-1 and J usage is TRBJ2-1, with TRBD1 matching 8 bases. V gave up 7 bases and J gave up 8 bases; unmatched junction bases: 13. Germline V gene lookup returns CDR1 DFQATT and CDR2 SNEGSKA (reference sequence). The CDR3 is made up of 14 amino acids. CDR3 in amino acids: CSVTPGQGAYEQFF. CDR3 DNA: TGCAGTGTAACTCCGGGGCAGGGGGCTTATGAGCAGTTCTTC.

This clonotype was seen a handful of times. The V call is TRBV20-1, the J call TRBJ2-1, with TRBD2 identical over 10 bases. CDR1 and CDR2 from the germline V gene are DFQATT and SNEGSKA (reference sequence). The CDR3 spans 15 residues. Trimming cost V 3 bases and J 4 bases; bases outside gene matches: 6. The CDR3 nucleotides read TGCAGTGCTAGTTGGGGGACTAGCGTTTACAATGAGCAGTTCTTC. Translated: CSASWGTSVYNEQFF.

The CDR3 bases are TGTGCCAGTAGTACACCACCTAGCGCTGTAAATGAGCAGTTCTTC. Translating it yields CASSTPPSAVNEQFF. J is TRBJ2-1 and V is TRBV19; possible D gene TRBD2, 6 bases. V was shortened by 4 bases and J by 7 bases, with 17 bases between the two germline ends. This CDR3 spans 15 amino acids. Germline CDR1 is LNHDA and CDR2 is SQIVND (reference sequence).

The chain joins TRBV12-3 or TRBV12-4 to TRBJ1-5, with TRBD1 matching over 9 bases. V shed 4 bases and J 7 bases; nucleotides not matched to a gene: 11. The CDR3 spans 16 residues. The CDR3 DNA sequence: TGTGCCAGCAGTTGGGGGGGACAGGGTTCAGGCCAGCCCCAGCATTTT. The encoded protein is CASSWGGQGSGQPQHF.

J is TRBJ2-7 and V is TRBV20-1; TRBD2 matches 11 bases. The CDR3 totals 14 residues. Per the germline V gene, CDR1 is DFQATT and CDR2 is SNEGSKA (reference sequence). V lost 6 bases to trimming and J lost 4 bases; unmatched junction nucleotides: 8. The CDR3 loop is CSASGTSGRYEQYF. The CDR3 DNA follows: TGCAGTGCCAGCGGGACTAGCGGACGTTACGAGCAGTACTTC.

The chain employs TRBV2 and TRBJ1-6, with 9 bases aligning to TRBD1. Germline loops: CDR1 SNHLY, CDR2 FYNNEI. The CDR3 consists of 16 residues. V dropped 1 base and J dropped 5; count of bases not matched to a gene: 3. The CDR3 sequence: CASSEGTGAHNSPLHF. In nucleotides, the CDR3 is TGTGCCAGCAGTGAAGGGACAGGGGCCCATAATTCACCCCTCCACTTT.

The CDR3 nucleotides are TGTGCCAGCAGCTTGGGCCAGGGGGGGTACAATGAGCAGTTCTTC. It codes for CASSLGQGGYNEQFF. The V gene is TRBV5-6, the J gene TRBJ2-1; the D gene could be TRBD1 or TRBD2 (7 bases each). This CDR3 comprises 15 residues. Trimming left V 0 bases short and J 4 bases short, with 11 bases between. CDR1 is SGHDT and CDR2 is YYEEEE in the germline V gene. The variable domain in full, with the rest retrieved from reference TRBV5-6 and TRBJ2-1, is DAGVTQSPTHLIKTRGQQVTLRCSPKSGHDTVSWYQQALGQGPQFIFQYYEEEERQRGNFPDRFSGHQFPNYSSELNVNALLLGDSALYLCASSLGQGGYNEQFFGPGTRLTVL.

This clonotype turned up a few times. The chain has TRBV2 and TRBJ1-2, with no clear D. Germline V gene sequence: CDR1 SNHLY, CDR2 FYNNEI. Trimming removed 3 bases at V and 6 bases at J, with 11 bases between. This CDR3 has 13 residues. Here the CDR3 DNA reads TGTGCCAGCAGTGATAGGCACCAAGATGGCTACACCTTC. This codes for CASSDRHQDGYTF.

The chain recombines TRBV20-1 with TRBJ2-1; no reliable D call. The CDR3 runs 12 residues. Trimming shortened V by 2 bases and J by 6 bases, and 8 bases separated the two germline ends. CDR1 and CDR2 from the germline V gene are DFQATT and SNEGSKA (reference sequence). This CDR3 reads CSARYASNEQFF. CDR3 in DNA: TGCAGTGCTAGATACGCCTCCAATGAGCAGTTCTTC.

This clonotype has a handful of counts. The gene calls are TRBV4-2 and TRBJ2-1; TRBD2 might be the D (7 bases). The CDR3 spans 15 residues. The V gene's germline CDR1 is LGHNA and CDR2 YNFKEQ. Trimming removed 6 bases from V and 2 bases from J, with 14 bases in between. CDR3 DNA: TGTGCCAGCAGGCCTTTGGGGGGGCCCTACAATGAGCAGTTCTTC. It specifies CASRPLGGPYNEQFF.

The table lists this clonotype with a few counts. The CDR3 nucleotides read TGCGCCAGCAGCCCCCTCGGGGCGACGGATTCACCCCTCCACTTT. This gives the protein CASSPLGATDSPLHF. The V and J genes are TRBV5-1 and TRBJ1-6; D is possibly TRBD1 (5 bases). The CDR3 is made up of 15 amino acids. Trimming left V 4 bases short and J 8 bases short, with 16 bases between. CDR1 and CDR2 from the germline V gene are SGHRS and YFSETQ.

The chain uses TRBV4-2 and TRBJ2-7, with 8 bases fitting TRBD2. The CDR3 runs to 15 residues. Germline values: CDR1 LGHNA, CDR2 YNFKEQ. The junction had 13 bases not matched to a gene; V was cut back by 6 bases and J by 6 bases. CDR3 bases: TGTGCCAGCAGACCTACTAGCGGAGGAGGGGGCGAGCAGTACTTC. Its translation: CASRPTSGGGGEQYF.

This clonotype has a handful of counts. The V gene is TRBV7-6, the J gene TRBJ2-1, with 9 bases identical to TRBD2. V shed 8 bases and J 5 bases; nucleotides not matched to a gene: 10. Germline V gene data show CDR1 as SGHVS and CDR2 as FNYEAQ. The CDR3 covers 15 residues. CDR3 coding DNA: TGTGCCAGCTCCGGGGGATTAGCGGGAGACAATGAGCAGTTCTTC. Its translation: CASSGGLAGDNEQFF.

Many counts were recorded for this clonotype. The gene calls are TRBV14 and TRBJ1-2, with TRBD1 identical over 8 bases. The CDR3 runs 15 residues. The junction had 4 bases not matched to a gene; V was cut back by 1 base and J by 3 bases. Germline lookup yields CDR1 SGHDN and CDR2 FVKESK. The CDR3 protein is CASSQVQGGDYGYTF. CDR3 DNA sequence: TGTGCCAGCAGCCAAGTACAGGGGGGAGACTATGGCTACACCTTC.

J is TRBJ2-2 and V is TRBV12-3 or TRBV12-4, with TRBD2 matching 8 bases. V lost 5 bases, J lost 6 bases, and 5 bases stayed unmatched. This CDR3 has 14 amino acids. Here the CDR3 DNA reads TGTGCCAGCAGTCGAGCGGGGGAAGCCGGGGAGCTGTTTTTT. The encoded protein is CASSRAGEAGELFF.